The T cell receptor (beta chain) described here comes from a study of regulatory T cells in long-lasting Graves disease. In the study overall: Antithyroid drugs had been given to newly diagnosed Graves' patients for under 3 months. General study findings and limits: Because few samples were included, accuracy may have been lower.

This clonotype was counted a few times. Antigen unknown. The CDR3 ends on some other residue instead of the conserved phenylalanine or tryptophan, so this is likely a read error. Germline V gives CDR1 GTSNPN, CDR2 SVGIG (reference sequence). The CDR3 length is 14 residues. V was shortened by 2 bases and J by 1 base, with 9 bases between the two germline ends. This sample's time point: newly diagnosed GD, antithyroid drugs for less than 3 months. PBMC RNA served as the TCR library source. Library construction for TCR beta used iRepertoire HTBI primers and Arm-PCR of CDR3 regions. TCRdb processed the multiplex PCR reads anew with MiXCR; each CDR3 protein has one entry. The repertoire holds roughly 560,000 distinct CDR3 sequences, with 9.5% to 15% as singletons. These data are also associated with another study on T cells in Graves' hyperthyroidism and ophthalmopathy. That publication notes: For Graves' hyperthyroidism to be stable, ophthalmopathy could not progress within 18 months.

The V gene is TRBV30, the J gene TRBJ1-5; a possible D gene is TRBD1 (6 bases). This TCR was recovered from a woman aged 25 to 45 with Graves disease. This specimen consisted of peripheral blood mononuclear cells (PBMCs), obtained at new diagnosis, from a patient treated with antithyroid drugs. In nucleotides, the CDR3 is TGTGCCTGGAGTCCAACAGGGAGCAATCAGCCCCAGCATTCT. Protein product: CAWSPTGSNQPQHS.